This TCR beta chain was sequenced in a study of beta chain features in type 1 diabetes. The sequenced template was cDNA made from the entire isolated RNA. Naive, central memory and regulatory T cell samples produced a mean of approximately 3.5 million reads. Here immunoSEQ multiplex PCR was the method, and the copy in TCRdb shows in-frame clones only, minus some. The data hold 310,000 or so clones, with approximately 11% observed a single time. This clone showed up just a few times. CDR3 length equals 13 residues. The ends were cut back, 10 bases at V and 0 bases at J, with 11 bases in the middle. The germline V gene encodes CDR1 ENHRY and CDR2 SYGVKD.

The TCR comes from a woman under 40 in good health. Sample: naive CD4+ T cells from blood. This chain joins TRBV10-3 and TRBJ2-3; D possibly corresponds to TRBD2 (5 bases). This CDR3 reads CANSWESTDTQYF. CDR3 sequence (DNA): TGTGCCAACTCGTGGGAGAGCACAGATACGCAGTATTTT.